This TCR beta chain derives from a study of T cell repertoires in cytomegalovirus infection. The ends lost 6 bases at V and 6 bases at J; junction bases unmatched: 10. The CDR3 length is 15 residues. Findings and limits, study-wide: Within the response measured ex vivo, HLA-C-restricted CMV-specific TCR beta clonotypes were dominant.

In TCRdb, the reads were re-called with MiXCR into one record per CDR3 protein. The sample gives about 920,000 distinct CDR3 sequences, approximately 32% of which show up once; around an eighth is in the top ten. Of note for this clonotype: Its antigen is unknown.

Sequences were derived from cultured CD8+ T cells from PBMCs, sampled from culture after CMV antigen stimulation. This clonotype was sampled from a human donor in good health (CMV status not recorded). Some clones in this sample may be carry-over from other donors' samples. The chain carries TRBV12-3 or TRBV12-4 and TRBJ2-2, with 7 bases that match TRBD2. The CDR3 spells CASSQPGTMPGELFF. The CDR3 DNA sequence: TGTGCCAGCAGCCAACCCGGGACTATGCCCGGGGAGCTGTTTTTT.